Listed below are T cell receptor beta chains from one sample, sequenced in a study of tumor and adjacent non-tumor tissue in lung cancer. TCRdb itself ran the multiplex PCR reads through MiXCR, one entry per CDR3 protein. The repertoire holds more than 120,000 distinct CDR3 sequences, with approximately 70% as singletons. Sequencing was carried out using lung tumor tissue. These receptors were obtained from a man between 60 and 75 years old with small cell lung cancer. CDR3s include the opening cysteine and the closing phenylalanine or tryptophan. Fields, in order: V gene, J gene, CDR3 protein.

>TRBV12-3/TRBV12-4|TRBJ2-3
CANSANGRLAGTQYF
>TRBV11-2|TRBJ2-1
CASSLAEPTYNEQFF
>TRBV6-6|TRBJ1-2
CASSYGNYGYTF
>TRBV30|TRBJ1-5
CAWSLWGSNQPQHF
>TRBV11-3|-
CASSTRGTQHF
>TRBV29-1|TRBJ2-7
CSVDILGHFSEQYF
>TRBV7-3|TRBJ2-2
CASGAPDSPIGELFF
>TRBV6-5|TRBJ2-2
CASRPWRSDSTGELFF
>TRBV6-1|TRBJ1-2
CASLDASKNYGYTF
>TRBV6-5|TRBJ1-2
CASSHKTGAGYGYTF
>TRBV11-1|TRBJ2-1
CASSATPRWVPSTNIGEQFF
>TRBV30|TRBJ1-1
CAWRVLRVNTEAFF
>TRBV11-3|TRBJ1-1
CASSLEEGTEAFF
>TRBV11-3|TRBJ2-3
CASSPAVSGTDTHYF
>TRBV12-3/TRBV12-4|TRBJ2-3
CASRIDGSTDTQYF
>TRBV6-1|TRBJ1-2
CASSAGTSDLWGYTF
>TRBV29-1|TRBJ2-1
CSVHGLASPYNEQFF
>TRBV29-1|TRBJ1-2
CSVRDNKLGYTF
>TRBV5-1|TRBJ2-7
CASSLGLGSTYEQYF
>TRBV6-5|TRBJ1-2
CASSPSLWGYTF
>TRBV11-2|TRBJ2-2
CATSYDVRELFF
>TRBV6-5|TRBJ2-1
CTSSSLSGRSEGEQFF
>TRBV6-1|TRBJ2-3
CTNSEAGTDTQYF
>TRBV30|TRBJ2-3
CAWQNGDSGNTQYF
>TRBV20-1|TRBJ1-1
CSVSDLVGIQASTEAFF
>TRBV20-1|TRBJ1-1
CSARNPGGTEAFF
>TRBV6-6|TRBJ2-1
CASSPTVGSPNEQFF
>TRBV24-1|TRBJ2-5
CATSDEETQYF
>TRBV11-2|TRBJ2-5
CVSSFTHGLALETQYF
>TRBV5-4|TRBJ2-1
CASSQWADEQFF
>TRBV11-2|TRBJ1-3
CASSRGVRITIYF
>TRBV6-6|TRBJ2-7
CASSPGDRGQYF
>TRBV6-1|TRBJ2-1
CASRPGTSGNTEQFF
>TRBV6-1|TRBJ1-5
CANSGTSTVWGGGAHQPQHF
>TRBV4-1|TRBJ1-4
CANSQVWGANEKLFF
>TRBV10-2|TRBJ1-1
CATSLGGNTEAFF
>TRBV7-9|TRBJ2-1
CASSPRLAGRGNEQFF
>TRBV20-1|TRBJ2-1
CSARRGQRESGSNEQFF
>TRBV11-2|TRBJ1-1
CPSSSDGDTEACF
>TRBV5-5|TRBJ2-6
CASSPLGAGANVLAF
>TRBV28|TRBJ2-3
CASSRLADTDTQYF
>TRBV11-3|TRBJ2-3
CASIAADTQYF
>TRBV29-1|TRBJ2-1
CSVATSGNRNEQFF
>TRBV6-5|TRBJ2-3
CASSYSKRADTQYF
>TRBV11-2|TRBJ2-6
CVISLVLAGASGVNVLTF
>TRBV11-2|TRBJ2-2
CTSSKIYQENTGELLF
>TRBV7-9|TRBJ2-7
CASSIASGSALQYF
>TRBV7-9|TRBJ2-7
CASSIRTGTSGFYEQYF
>TRBV5-1|TRBJ2-1
CASSLADSYNEQFF
>TRBV29-1|TRBJ2-3
CSVRTSLGTDTQYF
>TRBV7-9|TRBJ1-2
CGSSLYEGVYGYTF
>TRBV20-1|TRBJ2-5
CSARSEGETQYF
>TRBV28|TRBJ2-2
CASSPGSHVGELFF
>TRBV29-1|-
CIIGNGNNQPQYF
>TRBV11-3|TRBJ2-5
CASSLDLASGSVRETQYF